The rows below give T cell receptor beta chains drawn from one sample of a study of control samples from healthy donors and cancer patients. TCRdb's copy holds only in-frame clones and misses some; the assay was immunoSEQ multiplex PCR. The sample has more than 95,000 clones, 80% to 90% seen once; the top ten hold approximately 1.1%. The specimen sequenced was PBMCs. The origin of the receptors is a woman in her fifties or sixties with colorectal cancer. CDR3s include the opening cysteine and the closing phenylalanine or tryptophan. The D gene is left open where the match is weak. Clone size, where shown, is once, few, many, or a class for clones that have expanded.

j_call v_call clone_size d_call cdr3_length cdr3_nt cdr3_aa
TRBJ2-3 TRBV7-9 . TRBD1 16 TGTGCCAGCAGCTCCGCCGGGACAGGACCCACAGATACGCAGTATTTT CASSSAGTGPTDTQYF
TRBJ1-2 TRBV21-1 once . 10 TGTGCCAGCAGCTCTCATGGCTACACCTTC CASSSHGYTF
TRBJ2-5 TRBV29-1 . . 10 TGCAGCGTTGGGGCGGAGACCCAGTACTTC CSVGAETQYF
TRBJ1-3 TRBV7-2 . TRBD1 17 TGTGCCAGCAGCTGGGCCGGGACAGGGGGCTCTGGAAACACCATATATTTT CASSWAGTGGSGNTIYF
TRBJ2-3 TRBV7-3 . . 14 TGTGCCAGCAGCTTTTTCGCGGACACAGATACGCAGTATTTT CASSFFADTDTQYF
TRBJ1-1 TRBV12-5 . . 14 TGTGCTAGTGGCTCGGGCCGAGCAGGGCTCGAAGCTTTCTTT CASGSGRAGLEAFF
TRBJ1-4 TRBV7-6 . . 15 TGTGCCAGCAGCTCATACTTGGGGGAGAATGAAAAACTGTTTTTT CASSSYLGENEKLFF
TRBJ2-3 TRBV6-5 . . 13 TGTGCCAGCAGGACGGGAGAAGCAGATACGCAGTATTTT CASRTGEADTQYF
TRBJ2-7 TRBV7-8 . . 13 TGTGCCAGCAGCCCTGGACTACCTTACGAGCAGTACTTC CASSPGLPYEQYF
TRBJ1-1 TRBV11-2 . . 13 TGTGCCAGCAGCTTTATCCCAGACAGTGAAGCTTTCTTT CASSFIPDSEAFF
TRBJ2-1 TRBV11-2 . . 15 TGTGCCAGCAGCGTTCCCGGGACAAACTACAATGAGCAGTTCTTC CASSVPGTNYNEQFF
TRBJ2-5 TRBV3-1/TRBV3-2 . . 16 TGTGCCAGCAGCCAAAGTGGGCCTCGGGTCCAAGAGACCCAGTACTTC CASSQSGPRVQETQYF
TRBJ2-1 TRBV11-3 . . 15 TGTGCCAGCAGCCCCGCTCAGGGTAGGAGGAATGAGCAGTTCTTC CASSPAQGRRNEQFF
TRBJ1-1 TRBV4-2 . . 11 TGTGCCAGCAGCGCCGGGGGTGAAGCTTTCTTT CASSAGGEAFF
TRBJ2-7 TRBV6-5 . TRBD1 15 TGTGCCAGCAGCAGAACCACTCAGGGGGCTCGCGAGCAGTACTTC CASSRTTQGAREQYF
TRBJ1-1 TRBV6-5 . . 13 TGTGCCACTTTGGCAGGGGCGGACACTGAAGCTTTCTTT CATLAGADTEAFF
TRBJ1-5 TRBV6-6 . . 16 TGTGCCAGCAGCCTACTTTACAGGGAAGGAGATCAGCCCCAGCATTTT CASSLLYREGDQPQHF
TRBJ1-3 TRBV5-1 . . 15 TGCGCCAGCAGCTTGACAGGGACGACTGGAAACACCATATATTTT CASSLTGTTGNTIYF
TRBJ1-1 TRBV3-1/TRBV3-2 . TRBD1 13 TGTGCCAGCGCCAGGACAGGGGGCGATAGGGCTTTCTTT CASARTGGDRAFF
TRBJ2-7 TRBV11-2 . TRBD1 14 TGTGCCAGCAGCTTAGGGCAGGGGGACTACGAGCAGTACTTC CASSLGQGDYEQYF
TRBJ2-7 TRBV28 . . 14 TGTGCCAGCAGTGGTTACGGACAGTTCGACGAGCAGTACTTC CASSGYGQFDEQYF
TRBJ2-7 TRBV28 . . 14 TGTGCCAGCAGTTTAGGGGGTTTTGCCTACGAGCAGTACTTC CASSLGGFAYEQYF
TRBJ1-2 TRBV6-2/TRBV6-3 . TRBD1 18 TGTGCCAGCAGTCTCTCTTCGGCCGGACAGGGCGGTGACTATGGCTACACCTTC CASSLSSAGQGGDYGYTF
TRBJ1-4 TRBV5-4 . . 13 TGTGCCAGCAGCGCTGTGGGGGCCGAAAAACTGTTTTTT CASSAVGAEKLFF
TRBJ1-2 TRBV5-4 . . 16 TGTGCCAGCAGCTTGGGTAGGGGGAAGGATAACTATGGCTACACCTTC CASSLGRGKDNYGYTF
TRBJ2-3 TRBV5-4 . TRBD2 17 TGTGCCAGCAGACGTACATTTGCGGGGGGGCCTTCAGATACGCAGTATTTT CASRRTFAGGPSDTQYF
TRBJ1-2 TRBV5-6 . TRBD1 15 TGTGCCAGCAGCTTGGAATGGACAGGGATCTATGGCTACACCTTC CASSLEWTGIYGYTF
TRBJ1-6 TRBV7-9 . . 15 TGTGCCAGCAGCTGGACAAGGATAAGTAATTCACCCCTCCACTTT CASSWTRISNSPLHF
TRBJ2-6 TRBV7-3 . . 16 TGTGCCAGCAGCTTAAGTGGAATCTCTGGGGCCAACGTCCTGACTTTC CASSLSGISGANVLTF
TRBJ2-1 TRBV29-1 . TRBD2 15 TGCAGCGCTACAAAAACTAGCGGGGGTTACAATGAGCAGTTCTTC CSATKTSGGYNEQFF
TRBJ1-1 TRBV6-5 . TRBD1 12 TGTGCCAGCAGTAAAACAGGGGGTGAAGCTTTCTTT CASSKTGGEAFF
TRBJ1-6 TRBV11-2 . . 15 TGTGCCAGCAGCTTAGAGGGGGGGGCTCGTTCACCCCTCCACTTT CASSLEGGARSPLHF
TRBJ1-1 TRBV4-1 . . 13 TGCGCCAGCAGCTCTACAGTGAACACTGAAGCTTTCTTT CASSSTVNTEAFF
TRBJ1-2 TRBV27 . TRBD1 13 TGTGCCAGCAGAGGGACAGAGAGTTATGGCTACACCTTC CASRGTESYGYTF
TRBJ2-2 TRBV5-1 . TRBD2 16 TGCGCCAGCAGCTTGGAAGGTAGCGGGAGTAGCAGGGAGCTGTTTTTT CASSLEGSGSSRELFF
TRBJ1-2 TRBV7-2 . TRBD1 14 TGTGCCAGCAGCTTTGGGACAGGGATCTATGGCTACACCTTC CASSFGTGIYGYTF
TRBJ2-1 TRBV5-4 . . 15 TGTGCCAGCAGCTATACAGGGAACACCTACAATGAGCAGTTCTTC CASSYTGNTYNEQFF
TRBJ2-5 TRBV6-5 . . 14 TGTGCCAGCAGGAACAGGGTGGTGGGAGAGACCCAGTACTTC CASRNRVVGETQYF
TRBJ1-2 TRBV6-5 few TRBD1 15 TGTGCCAGCAGCGGAACGACAGGGTCTATAAAGGGCTACACCTTC CASSGTTGSIKGYTF
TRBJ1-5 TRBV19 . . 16 TGTGCCAGTAGTATGAATGAATTTGGGGTTAATCAGCCCCAGCATTTT CASSMNEFGVNQPQHF
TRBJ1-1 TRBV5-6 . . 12 TGTGCCAGCAGCTTGGGGCATGCTGAAGCTTTCTTT CASSLGHAEAFF
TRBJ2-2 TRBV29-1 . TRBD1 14 TGCAGCGGGGCTCGGGGACAGTCCACCGGGGAGCTGTTTTTT CSGARGQSTGELFF
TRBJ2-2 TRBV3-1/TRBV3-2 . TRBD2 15 TGTGCCAGCAGTCGACGGGAGGGGGGCACCGGGGAGCTGTTTTTT CASSRREGGTGELFF
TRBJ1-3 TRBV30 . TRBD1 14 TGTGCCTGGAGTGTCGGGACAGCCGGAAACACCATATATTTT CAWSVGTAGNTIYF